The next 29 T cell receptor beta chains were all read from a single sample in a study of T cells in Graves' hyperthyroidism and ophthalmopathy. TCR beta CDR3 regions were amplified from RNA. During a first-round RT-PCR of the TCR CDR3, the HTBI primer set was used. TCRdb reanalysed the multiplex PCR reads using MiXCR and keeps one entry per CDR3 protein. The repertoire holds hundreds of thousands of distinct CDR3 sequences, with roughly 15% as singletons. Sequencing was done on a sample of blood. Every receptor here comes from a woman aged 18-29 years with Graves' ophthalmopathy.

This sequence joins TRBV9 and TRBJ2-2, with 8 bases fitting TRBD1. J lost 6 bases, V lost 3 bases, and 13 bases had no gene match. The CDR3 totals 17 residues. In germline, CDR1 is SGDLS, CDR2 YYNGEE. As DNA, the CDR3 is TGTGCCAGCAGCGGACGGCCCGGGCAGGGGGCCTCCGGGGAGCTGTTTTTT. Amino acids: CASSGRPGQGASGELFF.

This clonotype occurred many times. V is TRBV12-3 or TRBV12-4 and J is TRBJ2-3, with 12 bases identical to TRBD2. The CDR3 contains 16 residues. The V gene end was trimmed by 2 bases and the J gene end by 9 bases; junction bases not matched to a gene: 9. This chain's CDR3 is CASSLRGTSGGSTQYF. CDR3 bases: TGTGCCAGCAGTTTAAGGGGCACTAGCGGGGGGTCCACGCAGTATTTT.

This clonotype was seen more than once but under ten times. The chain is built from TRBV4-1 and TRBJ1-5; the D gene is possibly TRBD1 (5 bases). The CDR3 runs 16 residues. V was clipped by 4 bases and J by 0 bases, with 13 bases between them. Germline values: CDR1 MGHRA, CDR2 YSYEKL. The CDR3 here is CASSPTRGFSNQPQHF. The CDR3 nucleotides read TGCGCCAGCAGCCCGACGAGGGGTTTTAGCAATCAGCCCCAGCATTTT.

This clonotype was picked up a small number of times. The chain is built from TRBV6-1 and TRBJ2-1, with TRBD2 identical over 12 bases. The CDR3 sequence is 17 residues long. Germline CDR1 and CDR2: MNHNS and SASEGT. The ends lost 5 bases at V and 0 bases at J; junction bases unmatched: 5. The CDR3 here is CASSHTSGGHSYNEQFF. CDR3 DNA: TGTGCCAGCAGTCATACTAGCGGGGGGCACTCCTACAATGAGCAGTTCTTC.

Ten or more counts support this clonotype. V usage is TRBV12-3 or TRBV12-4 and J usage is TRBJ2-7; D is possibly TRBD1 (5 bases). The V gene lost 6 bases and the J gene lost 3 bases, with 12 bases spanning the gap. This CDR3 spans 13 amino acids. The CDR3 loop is CASSPLTDYEQYF. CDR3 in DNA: TGTGCCAGCAGCCCGCTGACAGACTACGAGCAGTACTTC.

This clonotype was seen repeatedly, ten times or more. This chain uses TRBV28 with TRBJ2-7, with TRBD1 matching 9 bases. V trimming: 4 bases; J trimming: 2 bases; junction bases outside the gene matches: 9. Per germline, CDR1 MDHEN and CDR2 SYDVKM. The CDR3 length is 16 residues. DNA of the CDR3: TGTGCCAGCAGTTCACTCCGGGACAGGGTGGCCTACGAGCAGTACTTC. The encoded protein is CASSSLRDRVAYEQYF.

CDR3 amino acids: CASSTGGTQPQHF. The CDR3 DNA follows: TGTGCCAGTAGTACAGGGGGCACTCAGCCCCAGCATTTT. The chain recombines TRBV19 with TRBJ1-5, with TRBD1 matching over 8 bases. Germline lookup yields CDR1 LNHDA and CDR2 SQIVND (reference sequence). This CDR3 comprises 13 residues. Germline trimming cut 4 bases from V and 6 bases from J; bases unmatched to any gene: 2.

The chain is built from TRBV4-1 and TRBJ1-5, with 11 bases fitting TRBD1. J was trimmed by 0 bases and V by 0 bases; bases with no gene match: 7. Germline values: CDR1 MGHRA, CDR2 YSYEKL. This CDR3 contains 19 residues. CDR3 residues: CASSQEFAGTGGSNQPQHF. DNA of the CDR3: TGCGCCAGCAGCCAAGAATTCGCCGGGACAGGGGGTAGCAATCAGCCCCAGCATTTT.

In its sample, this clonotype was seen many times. The CDR3 DNA reads as TGTGCCAGCAGTTTATTGACTTACAATGAGCAGTTCTTC. The encoded protein is CASSLLTYNEQFF. The chain links TRBV27 to TRBJ2-1; no firm D call. The CDR3 is 13 residues long. V gave up 1 base and J gave up 4 bases, with 5 bases separating them. The V gene's germline CDR1 is MNHEY and CDR2 SMNVEV (reference sequence).

For the CDR3, the DNA is TGCGCCAGCACCGAACAGGGTCGGTCCTACGAGCAGTACTTC. Translation gives CASTEQGRSYEQYF. The chain combines TRBV5-1 with TRBJ2-7, with a tentative D call TRBD1 (6 bases). V shed 6 bases and J shed 1 base, with 14 bases lying between them. CDR1 SGHRS and CDR2 YFSETQ come from the germline V gene. The CDR3 runs 14 residues. Full variable domain (remainder filled in from reference TRBV5-1 and TRBJ2-7): KAGVTQTPRYLIKTRGQQVTLSCSPISGHRSVSWYQQTPGQGLQFLFEYFSETQRNKGNFPGRFSGRQFSNSRSEMNVSTLELGDSALYLCASTEQGRSYEQYFGPGTRLTVT.

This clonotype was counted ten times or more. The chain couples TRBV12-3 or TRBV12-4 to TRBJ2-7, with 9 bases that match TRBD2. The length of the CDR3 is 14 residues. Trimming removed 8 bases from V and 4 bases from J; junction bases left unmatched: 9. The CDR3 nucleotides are TGTGCCAGCCGATTGGGACTAGCCTCGTACGAGCAGTACTTC. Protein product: CASRLGLASYEQYF.

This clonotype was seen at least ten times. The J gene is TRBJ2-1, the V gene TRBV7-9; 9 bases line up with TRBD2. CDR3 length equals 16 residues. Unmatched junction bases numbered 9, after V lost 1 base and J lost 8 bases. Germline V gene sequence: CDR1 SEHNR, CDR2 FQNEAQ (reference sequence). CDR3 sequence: CASSLVESGLAHEQFF. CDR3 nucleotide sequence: TGTGCCAGCAGCTTAGTCGAGTCGGGACTAGCTCATGAGCAGTTCTTC.

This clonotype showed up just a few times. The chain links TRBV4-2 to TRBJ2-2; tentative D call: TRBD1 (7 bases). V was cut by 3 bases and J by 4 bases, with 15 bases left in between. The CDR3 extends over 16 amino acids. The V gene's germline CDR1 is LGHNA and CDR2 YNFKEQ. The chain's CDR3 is CASSHEQGGVTGELFF. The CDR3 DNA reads TGTGCCAGCAGCCATGAGCAGGGGGGCGTCACCGGGGAGCTGTTTTTT.

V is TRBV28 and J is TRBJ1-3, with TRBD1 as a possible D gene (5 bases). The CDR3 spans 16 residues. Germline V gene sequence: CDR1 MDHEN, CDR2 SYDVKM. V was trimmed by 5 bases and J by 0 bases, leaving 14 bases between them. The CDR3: CASSEPGRNSGNTIYF. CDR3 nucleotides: TGTGCCAGCAGTGAACCGGGACGGAACTCTGGAAACACCATATATTTT. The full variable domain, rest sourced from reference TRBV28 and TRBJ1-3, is DVKVTQSSRYLVKRTGEKVFLECVQDMDHENMFWYRQDPGLGLRLIYFSYDVKMKEKGDIPEGYSVSREKKERFSLILESASTNQTSMYLCASSEPGRNSGNTIYFGEGSWLTVV.

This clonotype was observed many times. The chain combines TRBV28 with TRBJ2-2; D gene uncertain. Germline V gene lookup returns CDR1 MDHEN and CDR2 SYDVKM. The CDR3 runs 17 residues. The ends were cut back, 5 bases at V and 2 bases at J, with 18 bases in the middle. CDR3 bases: TGTGCCAGCAGTGGGATTCGCAGTTACCTAAACACCGGGGAGCTGTTTTTT. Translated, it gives CASSGIRSYLNTGELFF.

CDR3 region: CASSIVREVDEKLFF. CDR3 sequence (DNA): TGTGCCAGTAGTATTGTCCGTGAAGTCGATGAAAAACTGTTTTTT. The genes are TRBV19 and TRBJ1-4; D not resolved. From germline, CDR1 is LNHDA and CDR2 SQIVND (reference sequence). CDR3 size: 15 residues. Trimming removed 3 bases at V and 6 bases at J, with 14 bases between.

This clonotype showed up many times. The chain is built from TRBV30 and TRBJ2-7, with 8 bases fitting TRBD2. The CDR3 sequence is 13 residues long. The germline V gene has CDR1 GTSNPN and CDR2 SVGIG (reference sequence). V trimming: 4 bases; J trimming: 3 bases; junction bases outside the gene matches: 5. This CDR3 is CAWTSGLDYEQYF. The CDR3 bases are TGTGCCTGGACTAGCGGGCTTGACTACGAGCAGTACTTC.

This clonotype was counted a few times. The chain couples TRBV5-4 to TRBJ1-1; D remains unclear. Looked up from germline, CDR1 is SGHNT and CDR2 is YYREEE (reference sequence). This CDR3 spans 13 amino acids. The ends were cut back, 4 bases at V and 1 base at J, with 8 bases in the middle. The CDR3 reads CASSPTWNTEAFF. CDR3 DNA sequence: TGTGCCAGCAGCCCGACGTGGAACACTGAAGCTTTCTTT.

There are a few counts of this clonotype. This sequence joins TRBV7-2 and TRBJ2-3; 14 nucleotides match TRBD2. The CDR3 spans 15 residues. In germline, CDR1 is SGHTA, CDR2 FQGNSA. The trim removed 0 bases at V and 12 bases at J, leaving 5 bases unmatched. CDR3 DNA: TGTGCCAGCAGCTTAGCGCGACTAGCGGGGGGGTTCCAGTATTTT. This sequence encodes CASSLARLAGGFQYF.

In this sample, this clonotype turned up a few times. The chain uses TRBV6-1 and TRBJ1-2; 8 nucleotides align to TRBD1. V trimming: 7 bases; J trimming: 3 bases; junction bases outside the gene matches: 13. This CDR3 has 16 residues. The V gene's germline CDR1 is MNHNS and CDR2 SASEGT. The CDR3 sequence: CASKEGQGTEDYGYTF. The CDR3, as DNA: TGTGCCAGCAAAGAAGGACAGGGAACCGAAGACTATGGCTACACCTTC.

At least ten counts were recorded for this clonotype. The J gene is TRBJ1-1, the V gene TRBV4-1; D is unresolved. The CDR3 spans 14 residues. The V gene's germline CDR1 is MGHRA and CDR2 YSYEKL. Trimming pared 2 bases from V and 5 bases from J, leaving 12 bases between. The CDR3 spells CASSQLGWGTEAFF. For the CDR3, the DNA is TGCGCCAGCAGCCAACTGGGGTGGGGAACTGAAGCTTTCTTT.

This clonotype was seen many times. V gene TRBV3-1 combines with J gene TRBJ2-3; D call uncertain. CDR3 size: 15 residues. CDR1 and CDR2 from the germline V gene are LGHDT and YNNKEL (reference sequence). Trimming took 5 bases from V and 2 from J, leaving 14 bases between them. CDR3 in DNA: TGTGCCAGCAGCTCTCGAGCTATAGCCACAGATACGCAGTATTTT. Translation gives CASSSRAIATDTQYF.

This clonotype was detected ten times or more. CDR3 residues: CATSFDLVVGYGYTF. CDR3 nucleotide sequence: TGTGCCACCAGCTTTGATCTGGTCGTCGGCTATGGCTACACCTTC. The chain joins TRBV15 to TRBJ1-2; D not certain. V lost 5 bases, J lost 4 bases, and 17 bases lay in between. Germline V CDR1 and CDR2: LNHNV, YYDKDF (reference sequence). The CDR3 loop spans 15 amino acids.

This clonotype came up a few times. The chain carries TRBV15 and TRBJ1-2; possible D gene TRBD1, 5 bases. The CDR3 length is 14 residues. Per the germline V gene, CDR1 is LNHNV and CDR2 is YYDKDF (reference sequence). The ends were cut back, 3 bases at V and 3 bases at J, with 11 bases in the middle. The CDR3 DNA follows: TGTGCCACCAGCAGGCTAACAGGCTACTATGGCTACACCTTC. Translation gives CATSRLTGYYGYTF. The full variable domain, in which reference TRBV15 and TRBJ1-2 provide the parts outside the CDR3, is DAMVIQNPRYQVTQFGKPVTLSCSQTLNHNVMYWYQQKSSQAPKLLFHYYDKDFNNEADTPDNFQSRRPNTSFCFLDIRSPGLGDTAMYLCATSRLTGYYGYTFGSGTRLTVV.

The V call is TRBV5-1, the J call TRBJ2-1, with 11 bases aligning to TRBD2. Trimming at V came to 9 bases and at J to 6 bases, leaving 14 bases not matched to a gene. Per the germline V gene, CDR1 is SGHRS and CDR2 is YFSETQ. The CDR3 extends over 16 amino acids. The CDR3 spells CAIRTSGRHPGNEQFF. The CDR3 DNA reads TGCGCCATCCGGACTAGCGGGCGTCACCCAGGCAATGAGCAGTTCTTC.

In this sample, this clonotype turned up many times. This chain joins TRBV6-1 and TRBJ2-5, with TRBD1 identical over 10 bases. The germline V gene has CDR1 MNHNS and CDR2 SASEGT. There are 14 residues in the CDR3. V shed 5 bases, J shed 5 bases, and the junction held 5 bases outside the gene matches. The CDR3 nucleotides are TGTGCCAGCAGTCCACCGGGACAGGGGGAGACCCAGTACTTC. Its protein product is CASSPPGQGETQYF.

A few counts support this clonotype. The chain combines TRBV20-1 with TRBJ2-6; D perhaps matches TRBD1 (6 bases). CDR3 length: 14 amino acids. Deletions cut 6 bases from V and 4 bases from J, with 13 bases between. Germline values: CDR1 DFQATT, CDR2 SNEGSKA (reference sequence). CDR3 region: CSATTGYGANVLTF. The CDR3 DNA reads TGCAGTGCCACTACAGGGTACGGGGCCAACGTCCTGACTTTC.

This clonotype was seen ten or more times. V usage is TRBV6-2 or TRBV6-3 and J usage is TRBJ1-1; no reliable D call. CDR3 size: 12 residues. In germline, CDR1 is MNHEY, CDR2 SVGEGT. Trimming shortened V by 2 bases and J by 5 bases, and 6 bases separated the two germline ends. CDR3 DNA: TGTGCCAGCAGTTACATACAGACTGAAGCTTTCTTT. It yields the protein CASSYIQTEAFF.

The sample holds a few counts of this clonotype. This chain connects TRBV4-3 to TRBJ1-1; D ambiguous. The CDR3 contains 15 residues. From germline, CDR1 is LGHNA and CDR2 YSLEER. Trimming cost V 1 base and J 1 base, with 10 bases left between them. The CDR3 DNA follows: TGCGCCAGCAGCCAAGTCGCCCGGGGGAACACTGAAGCTTTCTTT. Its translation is CASSQVARGNTEAFF.